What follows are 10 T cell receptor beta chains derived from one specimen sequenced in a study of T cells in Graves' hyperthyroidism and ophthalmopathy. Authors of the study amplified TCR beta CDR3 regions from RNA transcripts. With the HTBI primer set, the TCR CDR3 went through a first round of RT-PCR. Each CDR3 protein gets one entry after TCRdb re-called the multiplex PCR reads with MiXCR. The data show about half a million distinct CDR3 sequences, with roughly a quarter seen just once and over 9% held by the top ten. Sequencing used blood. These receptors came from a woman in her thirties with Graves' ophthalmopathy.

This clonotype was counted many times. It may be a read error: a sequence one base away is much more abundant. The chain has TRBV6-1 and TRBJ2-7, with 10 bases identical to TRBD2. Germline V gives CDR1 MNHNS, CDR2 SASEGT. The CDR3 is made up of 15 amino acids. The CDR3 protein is CASNRWTSGTYGQYF. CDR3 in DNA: TGTGCCAGCAACCGCTGGACTAGCGGAACCTACGGGCAGTACTTC.

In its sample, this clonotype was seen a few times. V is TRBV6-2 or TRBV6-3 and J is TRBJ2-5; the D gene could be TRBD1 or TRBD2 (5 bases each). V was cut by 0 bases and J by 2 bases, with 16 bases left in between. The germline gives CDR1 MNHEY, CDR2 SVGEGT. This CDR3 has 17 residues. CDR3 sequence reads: CASSYSRGDGAQETQYF. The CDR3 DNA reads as TGTGCCAGCAGTTACTCGAGAGGGGACGGGGCACAAGAGACCCAGTACTTC.

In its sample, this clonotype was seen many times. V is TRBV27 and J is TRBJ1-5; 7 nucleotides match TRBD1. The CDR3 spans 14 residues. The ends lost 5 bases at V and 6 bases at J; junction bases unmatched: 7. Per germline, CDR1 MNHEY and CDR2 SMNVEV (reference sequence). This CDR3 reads CASSHDRASQPQHF. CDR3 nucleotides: TGTGCCAGCAGTCACGACAGGGCATCTCAGCCCCAGCATTTT.

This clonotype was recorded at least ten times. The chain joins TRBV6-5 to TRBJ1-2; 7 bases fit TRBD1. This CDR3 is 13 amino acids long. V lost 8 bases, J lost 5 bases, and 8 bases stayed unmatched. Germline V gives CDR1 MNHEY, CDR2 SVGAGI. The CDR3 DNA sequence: TGTGCCAGCGGATCGGGACAGCTGTATGGCTACACCTTC. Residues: CASGSGQLYGYTF.

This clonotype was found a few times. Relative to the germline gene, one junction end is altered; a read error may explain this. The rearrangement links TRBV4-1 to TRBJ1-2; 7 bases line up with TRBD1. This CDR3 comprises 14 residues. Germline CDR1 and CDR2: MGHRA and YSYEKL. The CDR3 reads CASSQNDRVVGCTF. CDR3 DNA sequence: TGCGCCAGCAGCCAGAACGACAGGGTCGTTGGCTGCACCTTC.

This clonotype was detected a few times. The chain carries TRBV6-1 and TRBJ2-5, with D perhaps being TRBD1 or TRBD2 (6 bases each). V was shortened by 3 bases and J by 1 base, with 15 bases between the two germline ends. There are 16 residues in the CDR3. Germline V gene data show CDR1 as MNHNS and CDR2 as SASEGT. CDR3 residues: CASSDAHGGSQETQYF. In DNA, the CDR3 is TGTGCCAGCAGTGATGCGCACGGGGGCAGCCAAGAGACCCAGTACTTC.

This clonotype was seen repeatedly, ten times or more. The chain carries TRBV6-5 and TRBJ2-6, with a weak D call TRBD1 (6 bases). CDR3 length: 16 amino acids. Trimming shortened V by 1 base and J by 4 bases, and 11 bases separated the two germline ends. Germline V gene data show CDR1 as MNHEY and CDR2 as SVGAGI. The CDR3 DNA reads TGTGCCAGCAGTTACTACAGGGTGGCAGGGGCCAACGTCCTGACTTTC. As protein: CASSYYRVAGANVLTF.

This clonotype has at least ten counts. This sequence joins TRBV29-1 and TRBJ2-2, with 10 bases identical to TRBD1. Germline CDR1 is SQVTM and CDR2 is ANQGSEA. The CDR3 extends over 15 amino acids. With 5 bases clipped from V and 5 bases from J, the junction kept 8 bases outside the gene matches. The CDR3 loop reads CSVKRDRGETGELFF. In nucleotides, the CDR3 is TGCAGCGTTAAAAGGGACAGGGGCGAGACCGGGGAGCTGTTTTTT.

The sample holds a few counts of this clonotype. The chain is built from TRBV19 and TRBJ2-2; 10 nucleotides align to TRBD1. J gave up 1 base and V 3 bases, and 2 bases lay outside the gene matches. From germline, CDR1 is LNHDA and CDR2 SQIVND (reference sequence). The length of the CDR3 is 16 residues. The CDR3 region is CASSIRDRGNTGELFF. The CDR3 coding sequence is TGTGCCAGTAGTATCCGGGACAGGGGGAACACCGGGGAGCTGTTTTTT.

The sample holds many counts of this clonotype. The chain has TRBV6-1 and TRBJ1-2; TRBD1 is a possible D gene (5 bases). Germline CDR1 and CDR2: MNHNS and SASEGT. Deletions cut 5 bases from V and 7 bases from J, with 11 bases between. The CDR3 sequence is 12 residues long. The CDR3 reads CASSPGDGGYTF. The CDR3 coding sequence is TGTGCCAGCAGTCCTGGGGACGGTGGCTACACCTTC.